The 32 T cell receptor beta chains below were found in one sample sequenced in a study of radiation and T cells in renal cell carcinoma. Time point specified: blood 2 weeks post-SBRT. This sample's treatment: 15 Gy SBRT to primary tumor, nephrectomy 4 weeks later. Some clones are missing from TCRdb's copy, which holds only in-frame ones; the method was immunoSEQ multiplex PCR. The sample lists 100,000 to 150,000 clones, more than 80% seen once, with under 2.5% in the top ten. This sample comprised blood, obtained from a patient whose treatment included radiotherapy and nephrectomy. The receptors shown here come from a woman aged 55 to 70 with renal cell carcinoma.

This chain links TRBV4-2 with TRBJ1-6; D is unclear. Germline CDR1 LGHNA, CDR2 YNFKEQ. V shed 2 bases and J shed 8 bases, with 10 bases lying between them. The CDR3 sequence is 14 residues long. CDR3 sequence (DNA): TGTGCCAGCAGCCAAATCATGCGGGATTCACCCCTCCACTTT. It specifies CASSQIMRDSPLHF.

The rearrangement uses TRBV28 and TRBJ2-2; D may be TRBD1 or TRBD2 (5 bases each). Germline V CDR1 and CDR2: MDHEN, SYDVKM. The CDR3 covers 13 residues. V was shortened by 9 bases and J by 3 bases, with 11 bases between the two germline ends. The CDR3 nucleotides are TGTGCCAGTTCACGGGGCGACACCGGGGAGCTGTTTTTT. Residues: CASSRGDTGELFF.

The rearrangement links TRBV6-5 to TRBJ2-5; 7 bases are a match to TRBD2. The V gene end was trimmed by 2 bases and the J gene end by 1 base; junction bases not matched to a gene: 4. The germline CDR1 and CDR2 sequences are MNHEY and SVGAGI. The CDR3 runs 15 residues. The CDR3 sequence is CASSYVSSGQETQYF. The CDR3 DNA reads TGTGCCAGCAGTTACGTTTCTAGCGGCCAAGAGACCCAGTACTTC.

The chain is built from TRBV9 and TRBJ1-1; D gene unclear. The CDR3 length is 15 residues. Between the trimmed V and J ends, which lost 2 bases and 0 bases, there was a span of 11 bases. The germline CDR1 and CDR2 sequences are SGDLS and YYNGEE. The CDR3, as DNA: TGTGCCAGCAGCGTGGAAGAGATATTGAACACTGAAGCTTTCTTT. The encoded protein is CASSVEEILNTEAFF.

The rearrangement uses TRBV5-1 and TRBJ2-3; D gene uncertain. CDR1 is SGHRS, CDR2 YFSETQ, per germline. The CDR3 is 11 residues long. V lost 4 bases, J lost 4 bases, and 4 bases lay in between. The DNA of the CDR3 is TGCGCCAGCAGCCAAGCAGATACGCAGTATTTT. Amino acids: CASSQADTQYF.

The chain links TRBV19 to TRBJ1-1; D remains unclear. The length of the CDR3 is 16 residues. Germline CDR1 LNHDA, CDR2 SQIVND (reference sequence). Between the trimmed V and J ends, which lost 9 bases and 1 base, there was a span of 21 bases. The CDR3 here is CARPLGYRETNTEAFF. DNA for the CDR3: TGTGCCAGACCGCTGGGGTATCGGGAGACGAACACTGAAGCTTTCTTT.

The rearrangement uses TRBV2 and TRBJ2-1; 12 bases align to TRBD2. Unmatched junction bases numbered 7, after V lost 6 bases and J lost 7 bases. The germline gives CDR1 SNHLY, CDR2 FYNNEI. The CDR3 runs 15 residues. Here the CDR3 reads CASSASGGAGNEQFF. As DNA, the CDR3 is TGTGCCAGCAGCGCTAGCGGGGGGGCCGGGAATGAGCAGTTCTTC.

The sample holds one count of this clone. This rearrangement joins TRBV18 to TRBJ1-6; D gene unclear. The germline V gene encodes CDR1 KGHSH and CDR2 LQKENI. V was shortened by 6 bases and J by 1 base, with 4 bases between the two germline ends. CDR3 length equals 13 residues. The CDR3 region has the DNA TGTGCCAGCTCTTCGTCCTATAATTCACCCCTCCACTTT. Its protein product is CASSSSYNSPLHF.

The J gene is TRBJ1-1, the V gene TRBV19; no definite D call. CDR3 length equals 13 residues. Germline CDR1 and CDR2: LNHDA and SQIVND (reference sequence). V was cut by 7 bases and J by 0 bases, with 9 bases left in between. Written as DNA, the CDR3 is TGTGCCAGTATGGATTGGATGAACACTGAAGCTTTCTTT. The encoded protein is CASMDWMNTEAFF.

The CDR3 sequence: CASGTEGYGYTF. The DNA of the CDR3 is TGCGCCAGCGGGACAGAAGGCTATGGCTACACCTTC. The V call is TRBV10-2, the J call TRBJ1-2; 7 bases are a match to TRBD1. V shed 8 bases and J 4 bases; nucleotides not matched to a gene: 4. Germline loops: CDR1 WSHSY, CDR2 SAAADI. The CDR3 runs 12 residues.

The rearrangement links TRBV6-5 to TRBJ1-2, with D perhaps TRBD1 (6 bases). The CDR3 is made up of 13 amino acids. Trimming shortened V by 7 bases and J by 4 bases, and 13 bases separated the two germline ends. Germline values: CDR1 MNHEY, CDR2 SVGAGI. This CDR3 reads CASTSTGSYGYTF. CDR3 nucleotides: TGTGCCAGCACCTCCACAGGGAGCTATGGCTACACCTTC.

The V call is TRBV4-2, the J call TRBJ2-7; 10 nucleotides agree with TRBD1. V gave up 4 bases and J gave up 5 bases; unmatched junction bases: 8. There are 15 residues in the CDR3. From germline, CDR1 is LGHNA and CDR2 YNFKEQ. The CDR3 region has the DNA TGTGCCAGCAGCCGGAACCGGGACAGGGGTGACGAGCAGTACTTC. Translation: CASSRNRDRGDEQYF.

The chain recombines TRBV4-1 with TRBJ1-5; no reliable D call. Germline V CDR1 and CDR2: MGHRA, YSYEKL. The length of the CDR3 is 16 residues. With 0 bases removed from V and 4 bases from J, the gap between germline ends came to 13 bases. The CDR3 coding sequence is TGCGCCAGCAGCCAAGATTTCGCGGTAGGAAATCAGCCCCAGCATTTT. Its translation: CASSQDFAVGNQPQHF.

The V gene is TRBV5-1, the J gene TRBJ1-5; possible D gene TRBD1, 5 bases. The CDR3 loop spans 15 amino acids. Germline loops: CDR1 SGHRS, CDR2 YFSETQ. Trimming removed 2 bases at V and 0 bases at J, with 9 bases between. The CDR3 reads CASSLGHDSNQPQHF. In DNA, the CDR3 is TGCGCCAGCAGCTTAGGACATGATAGCAATCAGCCCCAGCATTTT.

The chain employs TRBV19 and TRBJ1-1; D perhaps matches TRBD1 (5 bases). Looked up from germline, CDR1 is LNHDA and CDR2 is SQIVND (reference sequence). V lost 3 bases, J lost 5 bases, and 13 bases lay in between. The CDR3 extends over 14 amino acids. In DNA form, the CDR3 reads TGTGCCAGTAGTATCACAGGAGGAGTGACTGAAGCTTTCTTT. Translating gives CASSITGGVTEAFF. The variable domain in full, completed from reference TRBV19 and TRBJ1-1, reads DGGITQSPKYLFRKEGQNVTLSCEQNLNHDAMYWYRQDPGQGLRLIYYSQIVNDFQKGDIAEGYSVSREKKESFPLTVTSAQKNPTAFYLCASSITGGVTEAFFGQGTRLTVV.

This clone was found many times. The V call is TRBV19, the J call TRBJ2-5, with TRBD1 matching 12 bases. The length of the CDR3 is 17 residues. V shed 5 bases, J shed 5 bases, and the junction held 12 bases outside the gene matches. Germline CDR1 is LNHDA and CDR2 is SQIVND (reference sequence). The CDR3 sequence: CASSSGTGTGGWETQYF. CDR3 in DNA: TGTGCCAGTAGTTCGGGGACCGGGACAGGGGGCTGGGAGACCCAGTACTTC.

This clone was detected once. The chain recombines TRBV5-5 with TRBJ2-7; no reliable D call. V shed 0 bases and J shed 2 bases, with 9 bases lying between them. The CDR3 has 14 residues. The germline V gene has CDR1 SGHKS and CDR2 YYEKEE (reference sequence). The CDR3 here is CASSLAGPPYEQYF. In DNA, the CDR3 is TGTGCCAGCAGCTTGGCTGGACCCCCCTACGAGCAGTACTTC.

This clone turned up a few times. The chain uses TRBV5-1 and TRBJ2-5; 11 bases line up with TRBD1. Germline CDR1 SGHRS, CDR2 YFSETQ. This CDR3 has 14 amino acids. V shed 5 bases, J shed 2 bases, and the junction held 2 bases outside the gene matches. Here the CDR3 reads CASRGQGAQETQYF. DNA for the CDR3: TGCGCCAGCAGAGGACAGGGGGCTCAAGAGACCCAGTACTTC.

This clone occurred once. The gene calls are TRBV29-1 and TRBJ2-7, with 9 bases fitting TRBD1. The CDR3 has 12 residues. V was clipped by 4 bases and J by 7 bases; unmatched bases: 5. Germline CDR1 is SQVTM and CDR2 is ANQGSEA. DNA for the CDR3: TGCAGCGTTGGGAGACAGGGGGAAGAGCAGTACTTC. Translating gives CSVGRQGEEQYF.

CDR3 nucleotides: TGTGCCAGCAGTCGGACTAGGTCCAGTGCCTACAATGAGCAGTTCTTC. This sequence encodes CASSRTRSSAYNEQFF. The V gene is TRBV7-8, the J gene TRBJ2-1; TRBD2 aligns across 7 bases. Trimming cost V 6 bases and J 2 bases; bases outside gene matches: 10. CDR1 and CDR2 (germline): SGHVS, FQNEAQ. This CDR3 has 16 amino acids.

This chain connects TRBV5-1 to TRBJ1-2; D possibly corresponds to TRBD1 (5 bases). CDR3 length equals 14 residues. The V end was cut by 3 bases, the J end by 4 bases, with 13 bases between. Per the germline V gene, CDR1 is SGHRS and CDR2 is YFSETQ. The DNA of the CDR3 is TGCGCCAGCAGCTCTAGCTTACAGGCCTATGGCTACACCTTC. This gives the protein CASSSSLQAYGYTF.

This clone has just a few counts. This chain joins TRBV25-1 and TRBJ1-2; unclear D gene. This CDR3 comprises 11 residues. The V and J ends lost 6 bases and 8 bases respectively, with 10 bases between them. CDR1 and CDR2 from the germline V gene are MGHDK and SYGVNS. CDR3 bases: TGTGCCAGCAGGGGGATTGGAGGCTACACCTTC. It is translated as CASRGIGGYTF.

The chain links TRBV19 to TRBJ1-2; 7 bases map to TRBD1. J was trimmed by 4 bases and V by 7 bases; bases with no gene match: 12. Germline V gene data show CDR1 as LNHDA and CDR2 as SQIVND (reference sequence). The length of the CDR3 is 15 residues. In nucleotides, the CDR3 is TGTGCCAGTATCTCAGCTCATGACAGGGTCTATGGCTACACCTTC. It encodes CASISAHDRVYGYTF.

CDR3 in amino acids: CASSSPLTEAFF. CDR3 DNA sequence: TGTGCCAGCAGCTCACCTCTTACAGAAGCTTTCTTT. The chain has TRBV5-4 and TRBJ1-1; D is undetermined. The V and J ends lost 3 bases and 8 bases respectively, with 11 bases between them. CDR3 size: 12 residues. From germline, CDR1 is SGHNT and CDR2 YYREEE (reference sequence).

This chain uses TRBV11-2 with TRBJ2-5, with D uncertain. Looked up from germline, CDR1 is SGHAT and CDR2 is FQNNGV. The CDR3 runs 14 residues. Trimming removed 3 bases from V and 0 bases from J, with 8 bases in between. The CDR3 sequence is CASSFGVYQETQYF. The CDR3 coding sequence is TGTGCCAGCAGCTTCGGCGTCTACCAAGAGACCCAGTACTTC. The variable domain in full, completed from reference TRBV11-2 and TRBJ2-5, reads EAGVAQSPRYKIIEKRQSVAFWCNPISGHATLYWYQQILGQGPKLLIQFQNNGVVDDSQLPKDRFSAERLKGVDSTLKIQPAKLEDSAVYLCASSFGVYQETQYFGPGTRLLVL.

The chain links TRBV5-1 to TRBJ2-3; 9 positions match TRBD1. The V gene end was trimmed by 0 bases and the J gene end by 4 bases; junction bases not matched to a gene: 12. Germline CDR1 is SGHRS and CDR2 is YFSETQ. This CDR3 contains 18 residues. As DNA, the CDR3 is TGCGCCAGCAGCTTGGGCTTATATAGGACAGGGGCCGCAGATACGCAGTATTTT. Its protein is CASSLGLYRTGAADTQYF.

This clone was recorded once. V usage is TRBV9 and J usage is TRBJ2-5, with unresolved D. Germline assignment: CDR1 SGDLS and CDR2 YYNGEE. V lost 0 bases, J lost 2 bases, and 11 bases lay in between. This CDR3 spans 15 amino acids. Here the CDR3 reads CASSVAGSAQETQYF. The DNA for the CDR3 is TGTGCCAGCAGCGTAGCGGGCAGCGCGCAAGAGACCCAGTACTTC.

The rearrangement uses TRBV4-2 and TRBJ2-7; the D gene is possibly TRBD1 (6 bases). This CDR3 region has 14 residues. From germline, CDR1 is LGHNA and CDR2 YNFKEQ. With 5 bases removed from V and 3 bases from J, the gap between germline ends came to 14 bases. CDR3 coding DNA: TGTGCCAGCAGCAGGACAGAAAAGGACTACGAGCAGTACTTC. Translating it yields CASSRTEKDYEQYF.

This clone was detected many times. The chain has TRBV28 and TRBJ2-3; perhaps TRBD1 as D (5 bases). CDR1 and CDR2 (germline): MDHEN, SYDVKM. This CDR3 has 11 amino acids. V lost 2 bases and J 11 bases, leaving 8 bases between the germline ends. The CDR3 here is CASSLQGEQYF. The CDR3 nucleotides read TGTGCCAGCAGTTTACAGGGCGAGCAGTATTTT.

V gene TRBV5-6 combines with J gene TRBJ2-7; 8 bases are a match to TRBD1. Looked up from germline, CDR1 is SGHDT and CDR2 is YYEEEE. The V and J ends lost 3 bases and 1 base, in that order; junction bases with no gene match: 9. The CDR3 is made up of 16 amino acids. The CDR3 protein is CASSWTGKSTSYEQYF. CDR3 bases: TGTGCCAGCAGCTGGACAGGGAAAAGCACTTCCTACGAGCAGTACTTC. The full variable domain, rest sourced from reference TRBV5-6 and TRBJ2-7, is DAGVTQSPTHLIKTRGQQVTLRCSPKSGHDTVSWYQQALGQGPQFIFQYYEEEERQRGNFPDRFSGHQFPNYSSELNVNALLLGDSALYLCASSWTGKSTSYEQYFGPGTRLTVT.

V usage is TRBV11-1 and J usage is TRBJ1-6; no reliable D call. V lost 6 bases to trimming and J lost 8 bases, with 20 bases between them. The length of the CDR3 is 16 residues. Germline V gene lookup returns CDR1 SGHAT and CDR2 FQDESV (reference sequence). CDR3 amino acids: CASSSNQVPDDSPLHF. The CDR3 DNA is TGTGCCAGCAGTTCTAACCAGGTCCCGGATGATTCACCCCTCCACTTT.

This clone was detected only a few times. The genes are TRBV27 and TRBJ1-2; possibly TRBD1 for D (5 bases). Trimming cost V 6 bases and J 3 bases, with 14 bases left between them. CDR3 length: 14 residues. Germline CDR1 is MNHEY and CDR2 is SMNVEV (reference sequence). CDR3 in DNA: TGTGCCAGCAGCCCCGGGGGGGGGTACTATGGCTACACCTTC. It yields the protein CASSPGGGYYGYTF.